This section outlines one T cell receptor beta chain sequence together with its context. As yet, its antigen is unknown. A multiplex PCR was run with 60 Vbeta primers and 13 Jbeta primers. The assay was immunoSEQ multiplex PCR, and TCRdb's table has in-frame clones only and misses some. The sample's table shows about 110,000 clones. V was cut by 5 bases and J by 0 bases, with 17 bases left in between. Germline CDR1 and CDR2: SEHNR and FQNEAQ (reference sequence). CDR3 length equals 16 residues. The data were taken from a study of cytomegalovirus exposure and HLA in healthy donors. Study-wide findings and caveats: Analysis performed later showed TCR beta chains linked to HLA being more clonally expanded than equally common others. Trimming of TCR beta V- and J-genes showed a link, identified in a later analysis, to a missense DCLRE1C variant. Among TCR sequences, most were rare, though some public TCRs appeared in many donors. There were a few CMV-associated chains whose specificity for CMV antigens was confirmed in vitro.

This chain uses TRBV7-9 with TRBJ2-7, with D possibly being TRBD2 (6 bases). Input material: PBMCs. The sequence came from a man aged 35-49 years in good health and CMV-seropositive. CDR3 DNA sequence: TGTGCCAGCAGCCCACGCCCGGGACTCAGCTCCTACGAGCAGTACTTC. It yields the protein CASSPRPGLSSYEQYF.